These T cell receptor beta chains were read from a single sample in a study of T-cell reconstitution after alpha-beta-depleted transplantation in children. From the PCR reads, TCRdb called clonotypes with MiXCR, one entry per CDR3 protein. The table has fewer than 750,000 distinct CDR3 sequences, roughly 27% seen once. This material consisted of PBMCs, taken before TCRalphabeta/CD19-depleted stem cell transplant. All receptors derive from a boy younger than two with Wiskott-Aldrich syndrome, due to receive a stem cell transplant. CDR3s include the opening cysteine and the closing phenylalanine or tryptophan. A D gene is named only where the DNA matches it firmly. Size is omitted from some rows. Given values are once, few, many or a class for expanded clones.

v_call: TRBV12-3/TRBV12-4
clone_size: -
d_call: -
j_call: TRBJ2-2
cdr3_nt: TGTGCCAGCAGAGGACAGCTCACCGGGGAGCTGTTTTTT
cdr3_aa: CASRGQLTGELFF

v_call: TRBV28
clone_size: -
d_call: -
j_call: TRBJ1-3
cdr3_nt: TGTGCCAGCAGTTCTGCACAGGGAGGAGAAGGAAACACCATATATTTT
cdr3_aa: CASSSAQGGEGNTIYF

v_call: TRBV9
clone_size: many
d_call: -
j_call: TRBJ2-1
cdr3_nt: TGTGCCAGCGGCCCCGGGCACAATGAGCAGTTCTTC
cdr3_aa: CASGPGHNEQFF

v_call: TRBV20-1
clone_size: -
d_call: -
j_call: TRBJ2-7
cdr3_nt: TGCAGTGCAAGAGCATTTACAGTGCTTTGCTCCTACGAGCAGTACTTC
cdr3_aa: CSARAFTVLCSYEQYF

v_call: TRBV12-3/TRBV12-4
clone_size: -
d_call: TRBD2
j_call: TRBJ2-3
cdr3_nt: TGTGCCAGCATTAGCGGGTTCATCACAGATACGCAGTATTTT
cdr3_aa: CASISGFITDTQYF

v_call: TRBV12-3/TRBV12-4
clone_size: -
d_call: TRBD1
j_call: TRBJ2-7
cdr3_nt: TGTGCCAGCAGTTCCGACCTGGACAGGGGGATCCACGAGCAGTACTTC
cdr3_aa: CASSSDLDRGIHEQYF

v_call: TRBV5-1
clone_size: few
d_call: -
j_call: TRBJ2-3
cdr3_nt: TGCGCCAGCAGCTTGGCCATCGGAGGGCCGGGGGTAGATACGCAGTATTTT
cdr3_aa: CASSLAIGGPGVDTQYF

v_call: TRBV5-1
clone_size: -
d_call: TRBD2
j_call: TRBJ2-3
cdr3_nt: TGCGCCAGCCCAGCGGGAGAGACAGATACGCAGTATTTT
cdr3_aa: CASPAGETDTQYF

v_call: TRBV20-1
clone_size: few
d_call: TRBD2
j_call: TRBJ2-1
cdr3_nt: TGCAGTGCGGATAGGGGCCCTAGCGGGGGTTACAATGAGCAGTTCTTC
cdr3_aa: CSADRGPSGGYNEQFF

v_call: TRBV10-3
clone_size: few
d_call: -
j_call: TRBJ2-1
cdr3_nt: TGTGCCATCAGGAGGGCAAAGAGCTACAATGAGCAGTTCTTC
cdr3_aa: CAIRRAKSYNEQFF

v_call: TRBV20-1
clone_size: few
d_call: -
j_call: TRBJ2-1
cdr3_nt: TGCAGTGCTCGGTTCGCCTTGGCTGATGAGCAGTTCTTC
cdr3_aa: CSARFALADEQFF

v_call: TRBV20-1
clone_size: few
d_call: TRBD2
j_call: TRBJ2-3
cdr3_nt: TGCAGTGCTCCTCCGGGCTATAGCGGGAGTTTCCCAGATACGCAGTATTTT
cdr3_aa: CSAPPGYSGSFPDTQYF

v_call: TRBV28
clone_size: few
d_call: TRBD2
j_call: TRBJ2-1
cdr3_nt: TGTGCCAGCAGCCCTACCGGGACTAGCGGCAATGAGCAGTTCTTC
cdr3_aa: CASSPTGTSGNEQFF

v_call: TRBV6-5
clone_size: -
d_call: -
j_call: TRBJ2-7
cdr3_nt: TGTGCCAGCAGTTACCACGGTCCCTACGAGCAGTACTTC
cdr3_aa: CASSYHGPYEQYF

v_call: TRBV4-1
clone_size: -
d_call: -
j_call: TRBJ1-2
cdr3_nt: TGCGCCAGCAGCCTAGACCTGGTCGCTAACTATGGCTACACCTTC
cdr3_aa: CASSLDLVANYGYTF

v_call: TRBV27
clone_size: -
d_call: -
j_call: TRBJ2-7
cdr3_nt: TGTGCCAGCAGTTTAGCGACCTCATTCGAGCAGTACTTC
cdr3_aa: CASSLATSFEQYF

v_call: TRBV2
clone_size: many
d_call: -
j_call: TRBJ1-4
cdr3_nt: TGTGCCAGCAGGGATAAAAGGGGGACTACTAATGAAAAACTGTTTTTT
cdr3_aa: CASRDKRGTTNEKLFF

v_call: TRBV10-3
clone_size: few
d_call: -
j_call: TRBJ2-6
cdr3_nt: TGTGCCATGGGCGGCGGGGCCCCCTTTGGGGCCAACGTCCTGACTTTC
cdr3_aa: CAMGGGAPFGANVLTF

v_call: TRBV7-6
clone_size: -
d_call: TRBD1
j_call: TRBJ1-1
cdr3_nt: TGTGCCAGCAGCCCATCCGGGACAGCTAACACTGAAGCTTTCTTT
cdr3_aa: CASSPSGTANTEAFF

v_call: TRBV20-1
clone_size: -
d_call: -
j_call: TRBJ2-5
cdr3_nt: TGCAGTGCTAGTCAGGCCTCAGAGACCCAGTACTTC
cdr3_aa: CSASQASETQYF

v_call: TRBV5-1
clone_size: few
d_call: TRBD2
j_call: TRBJ2-1
cdr3_nt: TGCGCCAGCAGCTGGGGACTAGCGGGACACAATGAGCAGTTCTTC
cdr3_aa: CASSWGLAGHNEQFF

v_call: TRBV5-1
clone_size: many
d_call: -
j_call: TRBJ1-5
cdr3_nt: TGCGCCAGCAGCTTGGAGGGGCTTGGCAATCAGCCCCAGCATTTT
cdr3_aa: CASSLEGLGNQPQHF

v_call: TRBV20-1
clone_size: -
d_call: -
j_call: TRBJ2-3
cdr3_nt: TGCAGTGCTAGAGATTATCTGCGGGGCGGCACAGATACGCAGTATTTT
cdr3_aa: CSARDYLRGGTDTQYF

v_call: TRBV5-1
clone_size: -
d_call: TRBD2
j_call: TRBJ2-2
cdr3_nt: TGCGCCAGCACGACTAGCGGCTTATCGAACACCGGGGAGCTGTTTTTT
cdr3_aa: CASTTSGLSNTGELFF

v_call: TRBV5-1
clone_size: -
d_call: -
j_call: TRBJ2-1
cdr3_nt: TGCGCCAGCAGCCTCCTCGCGAGAGATGAGCAGTTCTTC
cdr3_aa: CASSLLARDEQFF

v_call: TRBV19
clone_size: -
d_call: TRBD2
j_call: TRBJ2-1
cdr3_nt: TGTGCCAGTAGGACTAGCGGGTCAGGGGGGAATGAGCAGTTCTTC
cdr3_aa: CASRTSGSGGNEQFF

v_call: TRBV4-1
clone_size: -
d_call: -
j_call: TRBJ1-5
cdr3_nt: TGCGCCAGCAGCCAAGACTTCAATCAGCCCCAGCATTTT
cdr3_aa: CASSQDFNQPQHF

v_call: TRBV20-1
clone_size: few
d_call: -
j_call: TRBJ1-1
cdr3_nt: TGCAGTGCTGGAGGGGGTAAGAACACTGAAGCTTTCTTT
cdr3_aa: CSAGGGKNTEAFF

v_call: TRBV4-1
clone_size: -
d_call: TRBD2
j_call: TRBJ2-7
cdr3_nt: TGCGCCAGCAGCCTCCGACTAGCGACCGAGCAGTACTTC
cdr3_aa: CASSLRLATEQYF

v_call: TRBV5-1
clone_size: -
d_call: TRBD2
j_call: TRBJ2-4
cdr3_nt: TGCGCCAGCAGCTTGGCCACTAGCGGGAGCTCTGCCAAAAACATTCAGTACTTC
cdr3_aa: CASSLATSGSSAKNIQYF

v_call: TRBV5-1
clone_size: few
d_call: -
j_call: TRBJ1-1
cdr3_nt: TGCGCCAGCAGCCGCCAGGGCCTTCAGACTGAAGCTTTCTTT
cdr3_aa: CASSRQGLQTEAFF

v_call: TRBV5-1
clone_size: many
d_call: TRBD1
j_call: TRBJ2-5
cdr3_nt: TGCGCCAGCAGCTGGGACAGCCAAGAGACCCAGTACTTC
cdr3_aa: CASSWDSQETQYF

v_call: TRBV7-6
clone_size: -
d_call: TRBD2
j_call: TRBJ2-3
cdr3_nt: TGTGCCAGCAGCCAACGACTAGCGGGAGGAACAGATACGCAGTATTTT
cdr3_aa: CASSQRLAGGTDTQYF